This TCR beta chain came from a study of shared clonotypes between healthy human individuals. Whole-study context: Three plates each covered CD4 naive and memory; CD8 naive two, CD8 memory one.

CD4+ cells were split into CD45RA+ naive and CD45RA-negative memory subsets. With V trimmed by 3 bases and J by 3 bases, 12 bases remained unmatched. Looked up from germline, CDR1 is MNHEY and CDR2 is SMNVEV (reference sequence). The CDR3 spans 17 residues. The authors distributed each subset's genomic DNA evenly over several immunoSEQ plates. The table came from immunoSEQ multiplex PCR; TCRdb's copy has only in-frame clones and leaves some out. This table has approximately 2.1 million clones, approximately 95% appearing once. The chain employs TRBV27 and TRBJ1-1; 8 nucleotides match TRBD1. The sequence came from a man between 18 and 35 years old in good health. Some clones in this sample may be carry-over from other donors' samples. Sequenced: naive CD4+ T cells from PBMCs. Noted subset: CD45RA+ positively selected. CDR3 residues: CASSFRTPRGRHTEAFF. The DNA of the CDR3 is TGTGCCAGCAGTTTCCGCACCCCCAGGGGGCGTCACACTGAAGCTTTCTTT.